This entry concerns a single T cell receptor (beta chain). What it binds is not known. Through a sample-barcoded 5' primer and a J-beta primer mix, a second PCR was run for roughly 6 to 12 cycles. TCRdb re-called the 5' RACE reads through MiXCR, storing one row per CDR3 protein. The table records about 760,000 distinct CDR3 sequences, just under 25% of them present only once. These data originate in a study of blood T cells in healthy people across ages. V was shortened by 0 bases and J by 2 bases, with 8 bases between the two germline ends. This CDR3 has 14 amino acids. Points from the study as a whole: Aged donors had fewer naive CD4+ cells and lower diversity than long-lived donors. Estimated diversity that came from one million T cells was considered an underestimate.

Samples each yielded at least 6 micrograms of total RNA. The sample was also linked to a second study, of T cells of mothers and their children. That source adds: The people who donated were a few healthy Caucasian mothers and their six children.

This TCR derives from a boy between 10 and 17 years old in good health. The J gene is TRBJ2-7, the V gene TRBV12-3 or TRBV12-4; no clear D. The sequenced sample was blood. In nucleotides, the CDR3 is TGTGCCAGCAGTTTAGCGGACCAACCCTACGAGCAGTACTTC. Protein: CASSLADQPYEQYF.